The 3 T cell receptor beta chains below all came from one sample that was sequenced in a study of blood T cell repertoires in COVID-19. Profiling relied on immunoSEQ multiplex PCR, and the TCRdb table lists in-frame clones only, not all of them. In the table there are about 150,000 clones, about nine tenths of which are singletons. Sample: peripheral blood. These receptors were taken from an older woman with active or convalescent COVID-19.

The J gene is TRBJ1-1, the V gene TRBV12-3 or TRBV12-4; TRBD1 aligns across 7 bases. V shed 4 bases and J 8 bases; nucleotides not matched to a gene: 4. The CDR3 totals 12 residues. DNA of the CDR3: TGTGCCAGCAGTTCTACAGGGGCGGAAGCTTTCTTT. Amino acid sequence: CASSSTGAEAFF.

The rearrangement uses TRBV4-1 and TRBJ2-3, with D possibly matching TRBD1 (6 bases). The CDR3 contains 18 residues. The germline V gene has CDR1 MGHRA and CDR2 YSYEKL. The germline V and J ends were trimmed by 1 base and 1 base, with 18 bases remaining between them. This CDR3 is CASSQGAQAGARTDTQYF. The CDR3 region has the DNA TGCGCCAGCAGCCAAGGGGCTCAGGCAGGGGCCCGCACAGATACGCAGTATTTT.

CDR3 sequence (DNA): TGTGCCAGCGTGGCACCGAACACCGGGGAGCTGTTTTTT. Translating it yields CASVAPNTGELFF. The rearrangement joins TRBV2 to TRBJ2-2; D uncertain. Germline CDR1 SNHLY, CDR2 FYNNEI. This CDR3 is built from 13 residues. V was pared by 8 bases and J by 0 bases, with 7 bases between.